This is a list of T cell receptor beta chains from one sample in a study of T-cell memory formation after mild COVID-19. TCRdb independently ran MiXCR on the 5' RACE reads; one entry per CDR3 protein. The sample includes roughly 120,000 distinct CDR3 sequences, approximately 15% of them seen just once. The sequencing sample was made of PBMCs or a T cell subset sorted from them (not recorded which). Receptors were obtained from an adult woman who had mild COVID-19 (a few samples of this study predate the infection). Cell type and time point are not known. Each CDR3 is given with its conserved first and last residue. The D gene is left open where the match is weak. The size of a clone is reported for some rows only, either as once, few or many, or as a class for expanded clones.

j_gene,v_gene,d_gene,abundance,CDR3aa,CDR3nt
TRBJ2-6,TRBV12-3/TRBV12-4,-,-,CASSDSGAGANVLTF,TGTGCCAGCAGTGATTCGGGGGCTGGGGCCAACGTCCTGACTTTC
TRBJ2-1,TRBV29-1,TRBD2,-,CSVSLSGSLYNEQFF,TGCAGCGTTTCCCTCAGCGGGAGTCTATACAATGAGCAGTTCTTC
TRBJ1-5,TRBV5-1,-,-,CASSYTGKGQPQHF,TGCGCCAGCAGCTATACAGGGAAGGGTCAGCCCCAGCATTTT
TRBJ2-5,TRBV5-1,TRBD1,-,CASSFRDRGWGQETQYF,TGCGCCAGCAGCTTCCGGGACAGGGGATGGGGTCAAGAGACCCAGTACTTC
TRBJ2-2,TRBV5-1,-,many,CASSLDSGELFF,TGCGCCAGCAGCTTGGACTCCGGGGAGCTGTTTTTT
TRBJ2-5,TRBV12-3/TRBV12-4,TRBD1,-,CASSLGSSRDRRETQYF,TGTGCCAGCAGCCTCGGGTCTTCCCGGGACAGGAGAGAGACCCAGTACTTC
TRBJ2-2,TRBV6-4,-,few,CASSDRGNTGELFF,TGTGCCAGCAGTGACAGGGGGAACACCGGGGAGCTGTTTTTT
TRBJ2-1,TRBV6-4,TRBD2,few,CASSATPTTSLGDNEQFF,TGTGCCAGCAGTGCTACCCCCACGACTAGCCTCGGGGACAATGAGCAGTTCTTC
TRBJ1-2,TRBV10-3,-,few,CAISDQSGFYGYTF,TGTGCCATCAGTGACCAATCGGGCTTTTATGGCTACACCTTC
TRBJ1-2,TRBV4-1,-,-,CASSQPAGGLYGYTF,TGCGCCAGCAGCCAACCGGCCGGGGGGCTCTATGGCTACACCTTC
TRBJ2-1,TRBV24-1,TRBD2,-,CATSLAGASYNEQFF,TGTGCCACCTCGCTAGCGGGCGCCTCCTACAATGAGCAGTTCTTC
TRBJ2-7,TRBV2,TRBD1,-,CASRETGASSYEQYF,TGTGCCAGCAGGGAAACAGGGGCCAGCTCCTACGAGCAGTACTTC
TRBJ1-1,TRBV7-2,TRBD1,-,CASSPDRGRGEAFF,TGTGCCAGCAGCCCGGACAGGGGGCGAGGGGAAGCTTTCTTT
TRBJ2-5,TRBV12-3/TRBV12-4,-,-,CASSFNFKETQYF,TGTGCCAGCAGTTTTAATTTCAAAGAGACCCAGTACTTC
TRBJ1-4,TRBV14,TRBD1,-,CASSRRTGLNEKLFF,TGTGCCAGCAGCCGACGGACAGGACTTAATGAAAAACTGTTTTTT
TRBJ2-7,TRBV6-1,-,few,CASLPEEIYEQYF,TGTGCCAGCCTGCCCGAGGAGATCTACGAGCAGTACTTC
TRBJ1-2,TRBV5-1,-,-,CASSLVTGGYGYTF,TGCGCCAGCAGCTTGGTGACAGGAGGATATGGCTACACCTTC
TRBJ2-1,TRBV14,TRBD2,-,CASSQRRTSSGGNEQFF,TGTGCCAGCAGCCAGCGGAGGACTAGTAGTGGTGGGAATGAGCAGTTCTTC